Listed here is a single T cell receptor beta chain. What it recognizes is unknown. Deletions cut 3 bases from V and 8 bases from J, with 13 bases between. This CDR3 spans 14 amino acids. One entry per CDR3 protein results from TCRdb running MiXCR on the RT-PCR reads. This table holds 540,000 or so distinct CDR3 sequences, 10% to 15% found once. This entry belongs to a study of response to subunit inactivated influenza vaccine. Notes on the study in general: The authors suggested that few new T cells are recruited per seasonal influenza vaccination.

The material was PBMCs from blood, obtained more than 35 days after vaccination. This sequence was found in a man aged 50 to 60 who received an inactivated influenza vaccine. The rearrangement uses TRBV12-3 or TRBV12-4 and TRBJ1-4; D unresolved. CDR3 sequence (DNA): TGTGCCAGCAGTTTTGCCTCTGGCGAAGAAAAACTGTTTTTT. Its protein is CASSFASGEEKLFF.